The 29 T cell receptor beta chains listed next were all sequenced from one sample in a study of post-analysis software for immune sequencing data (dated by TCRdb to about 2015). Study-wide conclusions, independent of this receptor: Four to six TRBV segments, including TRBV5-6, TRBV5-1 and TRBV20-1, were significantly more frequent in patients than controls.

Their specific antigens are unknown. Receptor amplification or capture employed PCR. Reads for this sample came from an Illumina HiSeq 2500. To reduce PCR and sequencing biases, unique molecular identifiers were incorporated into the TCR beta cDNA libraries. In-frame beta chains were kept once TCRdb had trimmed the public reads at Q25 with fastp and called clones with MiXCR. Rows merge per CDR3 protein into single entries with the most common DNA and genes. For this sample the table gives fewer than 550,000 distinct CDR3 sequences, of which about a third were detected only once. The biggest ten clones account for approximately 6% of the sample. The specimen sequenced was blood. Every receptor here comes from a girl aged 2 to 17 with multiple sclerosis.

This clonotype was counted a few times. V and J are TRBV29-1 and TRBJ2-7, with a weak D call TRBD2 (6 bases). The germline gives CDR1 SQVTM, CDR2 ANQGSEA. Trimming took 5 bases from V and 5 from J, leaving 13 bases between them. CDR3 length: 12 residues. CDR3 DNA sequence: TGCAGCGTTTCGCCGGGGAGGAACGAGCAGTACTTC. It is translated as CSVSPGRNEQYF.

The V and J genes are TRBV20-1 and TRBJ1-1, with D tentatively TRBD1 (6 bases). V lost 4 bases and J lost 0, with 12 bases in between. There are 14 residues in the CDR3. The germline gives CDR1 DFQATT, CDR2 SNEGSKA (reference sequence). CDR3 amino acids: CSATLQGMNTEAFF. CDR3 coding DNA: TGCAGTGCTACCCTTCAGGGGATGAACACTGAAGCTTTCTTT.

This rearrangement joins TRBV20-1 to TRBJ1-2; a possible D gene is TRBD1 (6 bases). The CDR3 is 16 amino acids. Germline-derived CDR1 and CDR2 are DFQATT and SNEGSKA (reference sequence). V lost 2 bases and J lost 0, with 16 bases in between. DNA of the CDR3: TGCAGTGCTAGAATCGAAGGACAGATTGCTAACTATGGCTACACCTTC. Translated: CSARIEGQIANYGYTF.

This clonotype was detected a few times. J is TRBJ2-1 and V is TRBV2, with D perhaps TRBD1 (6 bases). Looked up from germline, CDR1 is SNHLY and CDR2 is FYNNEI. The CDR3 loop spans 17 amino acids. Trimming shortened V by 7 bases and J by 0 bases, and 19 bases separated the two germline ends. CDR3 in amino acids: CASIGRGLRSSYNEQFF. Written as DNA, the CDR3 is TGTGCCAGCATAGGCAGGGGTTTGCGAAGCTCCTACAATGAGCAGTTCTTC.

The chain uses TRBV29-1 and TRBJ2-5, with D unresolved. Between the trimmed V and J ends, which lost 7 bases and 6 bases, there was a span of 12 bases. The germline gives CDR1 SQVTM, CDR2 ANQGSEA. This CDR3 comprises 11 residues. The CDR3 sequence: CSGLVGKTQYF. As DNA, the CDR3 is TGCAGCGGCCTCGTGGGCAAGACCCAGTACTTC.

The CDR3 nucleotides are TGTGCCAGCGGGTCAAGGATCGGGAATGAAGCTTTCTTT. Its protein product is CASGSRIGNEAFF. The J gene is TRBJ1-1, the V gene TRBV2, with unresolved D. Germline-derived CDR1 and CDR2 are SNHLY and FYNNEI. Trimming shortened V by 8 bases and J by 7 bases, and 17 bases separated the two germline ends. The CDR3 has 13 amino acids.

This clonotype came up a few times. V is TRBV20-1 and J is TRBJ2-7; D gene unclear. V lost 0 bases, J lost 4 bases, and 13 bases lay in between. The CDR3 extends over 14 amino acids. Germline loops: CDR1 DFQATT, CDR2 SNEGSKA (reference sequence). The CDR3 region is CSARELGDVYEQYF. As DNA, the CDR3 is TGCAGTGCTAGAGAATTAGGCGACGTTTACGAGCAGTACTTC.

There are many counts of this clonotype. The CDR3, as DNA: TGCAGCGTTGGAGTGGCGCAAGAGACCCAGTACTTC. It encodes CSVGVAQETQYF. The chain links TRBV29-1 to TRBJ2-5; D is ambiguous. CDR1 and CDR2 from the germline V gene are SQVTM and ANQGSEA. CDR3 size: 12 residues. V gave up 4 bases and J gave up 2 bases, with 8 bases separating them. The full variable domain, with the rest looked up from reference TRBV29-1 and TRBJ2-5, is SAVISQKPSRDICQRGTSLTIQCQVDSQVTMMFWYRQQPGQSLTLIATANQGSEATYESGFVIDKFPISRPNLTFSTLTVSNMSPEDSSIYLCSVGVAQETQYFGPGTRLLVL.

The V and J genes are TRBV2 and TRBJ1-4; D gene unclear. Germline-derived CDR1 and CDR2 are SNHLY and FYNNEI. This CDR3 spans 14 amino acids. Trimming left V 3 bases short and J 7 bases short, with 12 bases between. The CDR3 protein is CASSEPLRGEKLFF. The CDR3 DNA reads as TGTGCCAGCAGTGAGCCCCTGCGGGGTGAAAAACTGTTTTTT.

This clonotype was seen more than once but under ten times. This sequence joins TRBV18 and TRBJ2-7; D could derive from TRBD1 or TRBD2 (5 bases each). Germline V gene lookup returns CDR1 KGHSH and CDR2 LQKENI. V dropped 1 base and J dropped 2 bases, with 15 bases sitting between them. The length of the CDR3 is 16 residues. Here the CDR3 reads CASSPRPGPEPYEQYF. CDR3 nucleotide sequence: TGTGCCAGCTCACCACGACCGGGGCCAGAACCCTACGAGCAGTACTTC.

The chain is built from TRBV5-1 and TRBJ2-2, with D maybe TRBD2 (5 bases). Germline V lookup: CDR1 SGHRS, CDR2 YFSETQ. With 3 bases removed from V and 0 bases from J, the gap between germline ends came to 18 bases. There are 18 residues in the CDR3. DNA for the CDR3: TGCGCCAGCAGCTCCCTGTCTAGCCGGATGACGAACACCGGGGAGCTGTTTTTT. It yields the protein CASSSLSSRMTNTGELFF.

This clonotype has more than one count but fewer than ten. The V call is TRBV12-3 or TRBV12-4, the J call TRBJ2-3, with 9 nucleotides matching TRBD1. J gave up 3 bases and V 3 bases, and 7 bases lay outside the gene matches. The CDR3 extends over 16 amino acids. DNA of the CDR3: TGTGCCAGCAGTTTCCGGACAGGGGCGAGAACAGATACGCAGTATTTT. Amino acid sequence: CASSFRTGARTDTQYF.

The chain joins TRBV11-2 to TRBJ1-2; D uncertain. The CDR3 has 10 residues. Per germline, CDR1 SGHAT and CDR2 FQNNGV. Trimming removed 8 bases from V and 7 bases from J, with 8 bases in between. CDR3 loop: CASGRGGYTF. DNA for the CDR3: TGTGCCAGCGGGCGGGGTGGCTACACCTTC.

This clonotype was counted once. This chain connects TRBV20-1 to TRBJ2-6, with TRBD1 identical over 9 bases. The CDR3 spans 15 residues. Germline assignment: CDR1 DFQATT and CDR2 SNEGSKA (reference sequence). After removal of 5 bases from V and 2 bases from J, the junction contained 4 bases not matched to a gene. The CDR3 DNA reads TGCAGTGCTCCTGGACAGGGGCCTGGGGCCAACGTCCTGACTTTC. This encodes CSAPGQGPGANVLTF.

As regards this clonotype: The junction differs from germline at one of its ends, possibly a read error. The chain links TRBV7-3 to TRBJ2-2; D is perhaps TRBD1 or TRBD2 (5 bases each). CDR1 and CDR2 (germline): SGHTA, FQGTGA. The CDR3 length is 18 residues. This CDR3 is CASSLMPTGDANTGERFF. As DNA, the CDR3 is TGTGCCAGCAGCTTAATGCCGACTGGGGACGCGAACACCGGGGAGCGGTTTTTT.

J is TRBJ2-4 and V is TRBV10-3; 7 bases map to TRBD2. With 6 bases clipped from V and 13 bases from J, the junction kept 6 bases outside the gene matches. The CDR3 runs 11 residues. Germline values: CDR1 ENHRY, CDR2 SYGVKD. CDR3 sequence: CAIREGGAQYF. CDR3 in DNA: TGTGCCATCAGGGAGGGAGGGGCCCAGTACTTC.

The chain combines TRBV10-2 with TRBJ2-4, with 10 bases fitting TRBD2. The trim removed 2 bases at V and 3 bases at J, leaving 19 bases unmatched. The CDR3 has 21 residues. The germline V gene has CDR1 WSHSY and CDR2 SAAADI. The CDR3 sequence is CASSEPINGLAGGQIKNIQYF. The CDR3 coding sequence is TGCGCCAGCAGTGAGCCGATTAACGGTTTAGCGGGGGGCCAGATCAAAAACATTCAGTACTTC.

The chain has TRBV29-1 and TRBJ1-1, with D perhaps matching TRBD1 (5 bases). In germline, CDR1 is SQVTM, CDR2 ANQGSEA. The CDR3 runs 13 residues. The V end lost 7 bases, the J end lost 0 bases, and 12 bases lay between the germline ends. Here the CDR3 DNA reads TGCAGCGCCCCGAGGGGCTTGAACACTGAAGCTTTCTTT. Its protein is CSAPRGLNTEAFF. The full variable domain, its missing parts supplied by reference TRBV29-1 and TRBJ1-1, is SAVISQKPSRDICQRGTSLTIQCQVDSQVTMMFWYRQQPGQSLTLIATANQGSEATYESGFVIDKFPISRPNLTFSTLTVSNMSPEDSSIYLCSAPRGLNTEAFFGQGTRLTVV.

The chain links TRBV7-9 to TRBJ2-1, with 7 bases fitting TRBD1. The J segment lost 9 bases and the V segment lost 5 bases, leaving 4 bases of the junction unmatched. Germline CDR1 SEHNR, CDR2 FQNEAQ (reference sequence). The CDR3 runs 12 residues. The CDR3 reads CASSPGTAEQFF. As DNA, the CDR3 is TGTGCCAGCAGCCCAGGGACAGCTGAGCAGTTCTTC.

This clonotype has only a few counts. V is TRBV12-3 or TRBV12-4 and J is TRBJ2-3, with 7 bases lining up with TRBD1. The junction had 12 bases not matched to a gene; V was cut back by 6 bases and J by 6 bases. This CDR3 is 15 amino acids long. The CDR3 sequence: CASSIEQGLRDTQYF. The DNA for the CDR3 is TGTGCCAGCAGCATTGAACAGGGGTTAAGGGATACGCAGTATTTT.

A note on this clonotype: Being one base from a much bigger clone, this may be a read error. The chain employs TRBV6-6 and TRBJ2-4, with 10 bases aligning to TRBD1. The assigned J gene may be wrong: the sequence end matches TRBJ2-7 better. The germline V gene has CDR1 MNHNY and CDR2 SVGAGI (reference sequence). The CDR3 contains 15 residues. CDR3 bases: TGTGCCAGCAGACCCTCGGGACAGGGGTCCTACGAGCAGTACTTC. This gives the protein CASRPSGQGSYEQYF.

The chain combines TRBV20-1 with TRBJ1-2, with unresolved D. Germline CDR1 and CDR2: DFQATT and SNEGSKA (reference sequence). This CDR3 spans 15 amino acids. Trimming shortened V by 2 bases and J by 4 bases, and 17 bases separated the two germline ends. CDR3 DNA: TGCAGTGCTAGACCCAAGGAGTGGGCCGGCTATGGCTACACCTTC. Translation gives CSARPKEWAGYGYTF.

The J gene is TRBJ1-4, the V gene TRBV7-9; TRBD1 matches at 8 bases. V lost 7 bases to trimming and J lost 4 bases; unmatched junction nucleotides: 8. CDR1 SEHNR and CDR2 FQNEAQ come from the germline V gene (reference sequence). This CDR3 comprises 15 residues. The CDR3: CASTQGALVNEKLFF. The DNA for the CDR3 is TGTGCCAGCACCCAGGGGGCGCTGGTTAATGAAAAACTGTTTTTT.

Notes on this clonotype: Sequence at one end of the junction differs from germline and may be a read error. The V gene is TRBV7-7, the J gene TRBJ2-1; 8 bases line up with TRBD1. Per germline, CDR1 SSHAT and CDR2 FNYEAQ (reference sequence). The CDR3 runs to 14 residues. DNA for the CDR3: TGTGCTAGCAGCCAGACAGGGGTTGGGAATGAGCAGTTCTTC. It codes for CASSQTGVGNEQFF.

The chain carries TRBV7-9 and TRBJ1-2; 11 bases map to TRBD1. The CDR3 consists of 18 residues. V trimming: 5 bases; J trimming: 2 bases; junction bases outside the gene matches: 13. Looked up from germline, CDR1 is SEHNR and CDR2 is FQNEAQ (reference sequence). The CDR3 loop reads CASSIGLGQGAPNYGYTF. The CDR3 DNA follows: TGTGCCAGCAGCATCGGTTTAGGACAGGGGGCCCCCAACTATGGCTACACCTTC.

The chain joins TRBV20-1 to TRBJ2-3; 8 positions match TRBD2. CDR3 size: 17 residues. Germline assignment: CDR1 DFQATT and CDR2 SNEGSKA (reference sequence). Unmatched junction bases numbered 11, after V lost 1 base and J lost 2 bases. The CDR3 DNA follows: TGCAGTGCTAGAGGGAGCAACCAGCGGGGGACCACAGATACGCAGTATTTT. This translates into CSARGSNQRGTTDTQYF.

This clonotype turned up a few times. The chain recombines TRBV11-2 with TRBJ1-2; TRBD1 matches at 7 bases. V was pared by 5 bases and J by 4 bases, with 4 bases of the junction left unmatched. CDR3 length: 13 residues. Germline values: CDR1 SGHAT, CDR2 FQNNGV. CDR3 loop: CASSRQGPYGYTF. The CDR3 region has the DNA TGTGCCAGCAGCCGACAGGGCCCCTATGGCTACACCTTC.

This clonotype was counted only a few times. The chain has TRBV6-5 and TRBJ2-1; the D gene is possibly TRBD1 (5 bases). CDR3 length: 11 amino acids. V shed 0 bases and J shed 15 bases, with 9 bases lying between them. Germline V gives CDR1 MNHEY, CDR2 SVGAGI. This CDR3 is CASSYSETVFF. The CDR3 nucleotides are TGTGCCAGCAGTTACTCCGAGACAGTGTTCTTC.

To note about this clonotype: A clone one base away is much larger, so this may be a read error. This chain links TRBV12-3 or TRBV12-4 with TRBJ2-7; D not resolved. V shed 5 bases and J shed 7 bases, with 18 bases lying between them. The CDR3 is 14 residues long. In DNA, the CDR3 is TGTGCCAGCAGTGCTCCCCCAGAACCCAATGAGCAGTACTTC. Protein sequence: CASSAPPEPNEQYF.